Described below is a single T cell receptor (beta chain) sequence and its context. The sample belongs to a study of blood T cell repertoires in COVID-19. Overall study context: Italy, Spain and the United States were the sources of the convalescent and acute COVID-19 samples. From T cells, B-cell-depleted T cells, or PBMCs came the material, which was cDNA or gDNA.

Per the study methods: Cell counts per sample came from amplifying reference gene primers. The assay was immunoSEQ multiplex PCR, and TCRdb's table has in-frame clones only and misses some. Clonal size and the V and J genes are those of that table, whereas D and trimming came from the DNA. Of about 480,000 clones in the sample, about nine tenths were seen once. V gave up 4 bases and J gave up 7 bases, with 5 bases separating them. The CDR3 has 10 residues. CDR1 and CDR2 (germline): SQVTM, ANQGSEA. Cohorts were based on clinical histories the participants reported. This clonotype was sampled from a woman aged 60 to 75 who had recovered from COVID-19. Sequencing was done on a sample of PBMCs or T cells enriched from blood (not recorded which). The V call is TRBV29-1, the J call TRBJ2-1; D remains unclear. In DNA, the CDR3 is TGCAGCGTTGCGGTGAATGAGCAGTTCTTC. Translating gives CSVAVNEQFF.